This is a list of T cell receptor beta chains from one sample in a study of Ad26.COV2.S vaccination and SARS-CoV-2 variants. Assay used: immunoSEQ multiplex PCR; TCRdb lists only in-frame clones, some missing. This table has roughly 270,000 clones, about 90% appearing once. Sequenced material: peripheral blood, taken in a trial of Ad26.COV2.S vaccine versus placebo. The receptors here all came from a person aged 18 to 59 who received the Ad26.COV2.S COVID-19 vaccine or a placebo. The CDR3 runs from the conserved cysteine through the conserved F or W.

CDR3	V	J
CASSLVVAGTEAFF	TRBV7-9	TRBJ1-1
CASSLRGGTGLLNTEAFF	TRBV7-2	TRBJ1-1
CARGQYTGELFF	TRBV10-3	TRBJ2-2
CASSQGATDTQYF	TRBV3-1/TRBV3-2	TRBJ2-3
CASSYGPIYEQYF	TRBV6-2/TRBV6-3	TRBJ2-7
CASSSERPRETQYF	TRBV7-8	TRBJ2-5
CASASGYNEQFF	TRBV6-5	TRBJ2-1
CASQDRGRLLGSYEQYF	TRBV18	TRBJ2-7
CASSLSSAENYGYTF	TRBV7-2	TRBJ1-2
CASSSTGDPSRNEQFF	TRBV27	TRBJ2-1
CSAGGVQETQYF	TRBV29-1	TRBJ2-5
CASSLGRAKNIQYF	TRBV5-4	TRBJ2-4
CAISNGGSNQPQHF	TRBV10-3	TRBJ1-5
CASSLSFGGVSYNEQFF	TRBV11-2	TRBJ2-1
CASSLTSGNTDTQYF	TRBV7-6	TRBJ2-3
CASSPPSDRHYGYTF	TRBV18	TRBJ1-2
CASSFRFGTGGQETQYF	TRBV5-1	TRBJ2-5
CASSSTGSVVHEQYF	TRBV27	TRBJ2-7
CASSLEGGKSTGELFF	TRBV5-1	TRBJ2-2
CASSPTGSNQPQHF	TRBV9	TRBJ1-5
CASSPQAKTYEQYF	TRBV18	TRBJ2-7
CASSIGTHNEKLFF	TRBV19	TRBJ1-4
CASSLAQGWGYTF	TRBV12-3/TRBV12-4	TRBJ1-2
CASSYSPPSGVYNEQFF	TRBV6-2/TRBV6-3	TRBJ2-1